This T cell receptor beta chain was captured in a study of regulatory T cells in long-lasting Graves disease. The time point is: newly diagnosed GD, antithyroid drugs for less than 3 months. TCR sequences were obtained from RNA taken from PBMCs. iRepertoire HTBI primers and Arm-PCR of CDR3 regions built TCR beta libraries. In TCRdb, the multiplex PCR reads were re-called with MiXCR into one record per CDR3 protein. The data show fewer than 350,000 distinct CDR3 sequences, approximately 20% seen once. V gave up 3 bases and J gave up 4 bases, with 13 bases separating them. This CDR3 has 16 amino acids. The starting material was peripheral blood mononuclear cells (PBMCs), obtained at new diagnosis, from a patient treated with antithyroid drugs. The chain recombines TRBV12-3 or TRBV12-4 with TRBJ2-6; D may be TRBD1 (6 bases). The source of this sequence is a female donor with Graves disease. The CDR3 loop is CASSFRPGVGANVLTF. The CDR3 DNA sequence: TGTGCCAGCAGTTTCCGCCCAGGGGTCGGGGCCAACGTCCTGACTTTC.